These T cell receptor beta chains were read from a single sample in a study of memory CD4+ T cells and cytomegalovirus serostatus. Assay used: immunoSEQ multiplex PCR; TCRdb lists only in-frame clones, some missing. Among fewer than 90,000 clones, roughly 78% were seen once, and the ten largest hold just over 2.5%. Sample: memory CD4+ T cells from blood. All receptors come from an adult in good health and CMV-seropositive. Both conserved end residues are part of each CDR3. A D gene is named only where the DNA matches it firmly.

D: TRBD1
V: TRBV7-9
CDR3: CASSFPTGNMNTEAFF

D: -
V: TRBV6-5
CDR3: CASSSINEQFF

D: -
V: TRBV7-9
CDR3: CASSLMSTGELFF

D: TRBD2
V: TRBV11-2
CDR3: CASSRTGGAYNEQFF

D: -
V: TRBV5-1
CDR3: CASSLAAGGTEAFF

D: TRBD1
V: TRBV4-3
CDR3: CASSLTQGAYGYTF

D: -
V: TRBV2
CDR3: CASSRGEGVARFMDTQYF

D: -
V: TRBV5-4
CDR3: CASSSESLGDTQYF

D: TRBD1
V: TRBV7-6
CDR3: CASSATGTGEGGELFF

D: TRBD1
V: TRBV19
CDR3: CASSPTGQGNSPLHF